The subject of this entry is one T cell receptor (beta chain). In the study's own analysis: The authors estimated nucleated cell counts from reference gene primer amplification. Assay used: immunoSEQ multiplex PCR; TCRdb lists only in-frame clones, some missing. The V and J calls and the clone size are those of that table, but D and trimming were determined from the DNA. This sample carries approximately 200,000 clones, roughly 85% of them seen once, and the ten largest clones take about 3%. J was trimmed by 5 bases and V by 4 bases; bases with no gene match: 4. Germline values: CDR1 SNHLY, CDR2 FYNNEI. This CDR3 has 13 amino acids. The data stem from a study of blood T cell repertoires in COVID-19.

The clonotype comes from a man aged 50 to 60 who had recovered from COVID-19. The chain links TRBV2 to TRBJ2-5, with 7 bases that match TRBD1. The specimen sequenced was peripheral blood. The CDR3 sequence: CASSVDRDETQYF. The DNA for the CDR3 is TGTGCCAGCAGTGTCGACAGGGATGAGACCCAGTACTTC. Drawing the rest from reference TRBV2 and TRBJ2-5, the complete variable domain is EPEVTQTPSHQVTQMGQEVILRCVPISNHLYFYWYRQILGQKVEFLVSFYNNEISEKSEIFDDQFSVERPDGSNFTLKIRSTKLEDSAMYFCASSVDRDETQYFGPGTRLLVL.